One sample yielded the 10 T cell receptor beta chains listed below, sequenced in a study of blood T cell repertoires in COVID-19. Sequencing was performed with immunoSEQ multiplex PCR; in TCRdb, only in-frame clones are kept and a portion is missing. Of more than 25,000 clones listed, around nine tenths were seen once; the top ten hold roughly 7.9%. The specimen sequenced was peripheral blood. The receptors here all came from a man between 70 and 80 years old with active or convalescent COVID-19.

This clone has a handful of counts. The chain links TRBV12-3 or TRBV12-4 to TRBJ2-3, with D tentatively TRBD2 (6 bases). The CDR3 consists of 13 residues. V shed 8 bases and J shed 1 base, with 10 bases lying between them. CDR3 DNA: TGTGCCAGCTCGTGGAGGGGCACAGATACGCAGTATTTT. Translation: CASSWRGTDTQYF.

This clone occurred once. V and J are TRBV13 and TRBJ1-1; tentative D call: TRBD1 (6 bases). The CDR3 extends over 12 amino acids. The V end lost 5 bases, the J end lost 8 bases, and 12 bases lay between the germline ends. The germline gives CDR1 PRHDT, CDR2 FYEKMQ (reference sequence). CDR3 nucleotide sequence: TGTGCCAGCAGCGATCGGACAGTGGAAGCTTTCTTT. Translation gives CASSDRTVEAFF. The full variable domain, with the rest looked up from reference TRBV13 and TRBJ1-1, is AAGVIQSPRHLIKEKRETATLKCYPIPRHDTVYWYQQGPGQDPQFLISFYEKMQSDKGSIPDRFSAQQFSDYHSELNMSSLELGDSALYFCASSDRTVEAFFGQGTRLTVV.

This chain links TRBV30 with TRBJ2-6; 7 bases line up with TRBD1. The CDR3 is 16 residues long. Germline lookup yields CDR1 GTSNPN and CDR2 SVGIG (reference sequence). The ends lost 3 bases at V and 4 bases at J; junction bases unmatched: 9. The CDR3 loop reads CAWRPYTGAGANVLTF. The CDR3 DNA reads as TGTGCCTGGAGGCCTTACACAGGGGCCGGGGCCAACGTCCTGACTTTC.

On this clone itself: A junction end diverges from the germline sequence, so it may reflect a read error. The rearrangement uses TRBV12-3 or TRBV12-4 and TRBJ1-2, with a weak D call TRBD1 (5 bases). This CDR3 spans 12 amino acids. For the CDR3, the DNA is TGTGCCAGCAGGTTAGAGGAGGGACCATCGTTCTTC. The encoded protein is CASRLEEGPSFF.

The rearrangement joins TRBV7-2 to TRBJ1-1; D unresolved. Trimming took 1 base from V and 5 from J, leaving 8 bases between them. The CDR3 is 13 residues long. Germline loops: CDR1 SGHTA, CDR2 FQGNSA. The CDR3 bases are TGTGCCAGCAGCTTAGGAGGAGGGACTGAAGCTTTCTTT. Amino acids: CASSLGGGTEAFF. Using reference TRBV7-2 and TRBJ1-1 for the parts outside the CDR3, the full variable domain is GAGVSQSPSNKVTEKGKDVELRCDPISGHTALYWYRQSLGQGLEFLIYFQGNSAPDKSGLPSDRFSAERTGGSVSTLTIQRTQQEDSAVYLCASSLGGGTEAFFGQGTRLTVV.

The CDR3 coding sequence is TGTGCCAGCAGCTCTACCGGGACAGGGAAAGCTTTCTTT. This encodes CASSSTGTGKAFF. The chain joins TRBV12-3 or TRBV12-4 to TRBJ1-1, with 9 positions matching TRBD1. The CDR3 is 13 residues long. The ends lost 6 bases at V and 9 bases at J; junction bases unmatched: 8.

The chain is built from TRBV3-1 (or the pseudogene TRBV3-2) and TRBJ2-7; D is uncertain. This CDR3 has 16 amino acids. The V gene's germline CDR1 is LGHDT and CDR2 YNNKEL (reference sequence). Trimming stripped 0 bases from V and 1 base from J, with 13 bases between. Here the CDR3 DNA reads TGTGCCAGCAGCCAAGATCCCCTGACTGTATCCTACGAGCAGTACGTC. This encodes CASSQDPLTVSYEQYV.

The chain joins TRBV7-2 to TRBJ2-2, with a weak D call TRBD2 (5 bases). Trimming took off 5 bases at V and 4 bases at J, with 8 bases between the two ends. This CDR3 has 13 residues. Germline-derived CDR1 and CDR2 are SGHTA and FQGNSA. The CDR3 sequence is CASSLSGTGELFF. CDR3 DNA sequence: TGTGCCAGCAGCCTGAGCGGCACCGGGGAGCTGTTTTTT. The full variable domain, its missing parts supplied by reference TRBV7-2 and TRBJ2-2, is GAGVSQSPSNKVTEKGKDVELRCDPISGHTALYWYRQSLGQGLEFLIYFQGNSAPDKSGLPSDRFSAERTGGSVSTLTIQRTQQEDSAVYLCASSLSGTGELFFGEGSRLTVL.

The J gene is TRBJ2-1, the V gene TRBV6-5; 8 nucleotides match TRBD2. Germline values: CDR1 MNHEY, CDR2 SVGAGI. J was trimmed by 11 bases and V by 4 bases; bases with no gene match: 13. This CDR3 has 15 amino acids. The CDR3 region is CASSSFSGGGRQQFF. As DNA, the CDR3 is TGTGCCAGCAGTTCTTTCTCGGGCGGGGGGCGACAGCAGTTCTTC.

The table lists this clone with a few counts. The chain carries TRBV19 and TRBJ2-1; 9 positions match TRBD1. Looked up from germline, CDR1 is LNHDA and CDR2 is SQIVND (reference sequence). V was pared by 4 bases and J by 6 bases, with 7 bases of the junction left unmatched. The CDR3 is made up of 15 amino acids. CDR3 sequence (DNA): TGTGCCAGTAGTACGCCGGGACAGGGACGCAATGAGCAGTTCTTC. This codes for CASSTPGQGRNEQFF.